This T cell receptor beta chain came from a study of CD8+ T cells in alopecia areata. Study-level information: Tofacitinib administration persisted for 6 to 18 months, succeeded by 6 months off drug.

cDNA prepared by RNA extraction and subsequent reverse transcription served as the template for sequencing. Sequenced by immunoSEQ multiplex PCR; TCRdb stores in-frame clones only, minus some. The data hold under 250,000 clones, with 50% to 60% observed a single time. V was clipped by 4 bases and J by 9 bases, with 13 bases between them. Per germline, CDR1 SGHDN and CDR2 FVKESK. The CDR3 has 13 amino acids. Peripheral blood and lesional scalp punch biopsies were taken from alopecia areata patients. The TCR was taken from a human donor with alopecia areata. The genes are TRBV14 and TRBJ2-1; D not resolved. Source: CD4+ T cells sorted from blood, taken at week 0. CDR3: CASSRRILGEQFF. As DNA, the CDR3 is TGTGCCAGCAGCCGCCGAATTCTGGGTGAGCAGTTCTTC.